This TCR beta chain emerged from a study of STAT5B mutations in CD4+ large granular lymphocyte leukemia. In the authors' workflow: Productive clonotypes were detectable down to 2.59 x 10-5 frequency. TCRdb's table, derived via immunoSEQ multiplex PCR, lists solely in-frame clones and lacks some. That table furnishes V, J and clone size, whereas the DNA furnished D and trimming. The sample lists 45,000 to 55,000 clones, about 70% seen once, with 1.5% in the top ten. V lost 5 bases, J lost 10 bases, and 11 bases stayed unmatched. The CDR3 is 15 amino acids. Germline V gene sequence: CDR1 SGHTA, CDR2 FQGNSA. A word on this clone: Its antigen is still unknown.

Notes on the study in general: Compared with healthy controls (2/35), patient top clones favored TRBV06 (8/27). No patients shared main leukemic clonotypes, though approximately 26% appeared at low frequency elsewhere. Data were not HLA-matched across samples.

V and J are TRBV7-2 and TRBJ1-6; 7 positions agree with TRBD1. The receptor was derived from a human donor in good health. Sequencing input: CD4+ T cells from blood buffy coats. The CDR3 sequence is CASSLTGVGRSPLHF. The CDR3 DNA sequence: TGTGCCAGCAGCCTTACAGGGGTAGGAAGGTCACCCCTCCACTTT.